This TCR beta chain was observed in a study of shared clonotypes between healthy human individuals. Study-level findings and limits: Roughly 4.6% of naive CD4 clonotypes were common to several donors.

CDR1 and CDR2 (germline): SGDLS, YYNGEE. CDR3 length equals 14 residues. The germline V and J ends were trimmed by 4 bases and 0 bases, with 11 bases remaining between them. CD45RO-negative CD8 cells positively selected for CCR7 made up the naive population, which excluded terminally differentiated effector memory CD45RA+ cells. As regards this clone: No antigen is known for it. Other DNA sequences of this sample code for an identical CDR3.

Only in-frame clones appear in the TCRdb table, and some are missing; sequencing was by immunoSEQ multiplex PCR. The table records around 1.9 million clones, 93% of them present only once. V usage is TRBV9 and J usage is TRBJ2-7; TRBD2 is a possible D gene (6 bases). Input material: naive CD8+ T cells from PBMCs. The TCR comes from a man in his late teens or twenties in good health. Some clones in this sample may be carry-over from other donors' samples. DNA of the CDR3: TGTGCCAGCAGCCCCCGAGCGGGCTCCTACGAGCAGTACTTC. It specifies CASSPRAGSYEQYF.